The 23 T cell receptor beta chains in this list originate from one sample, sequenced in a study of cytomegalovirus exposure and HLA in healthy donors. The study ran its PCR with 60 Vbeta and 13 Jbeta primers. Sequencing used immunoSEQ multiplex PCR; TCRdb keeps in-frame clones, though not all of them. The sample has some 240,000 clones, around nine tenths seen once. The source material was PBMCs. The receptors originated from a girl between 2 and 10 years old in good health and CMV-seronegative.

This chain links TRBV5-5 with TRBJ1-6; 8 nucleotides agree with TRBD1. Per germline, CDR1 SGHKS and CDR2 YYEKEE (reference sequence). The CDR3 runs to 14 residues. Germline trimming cut 3 bases from V and 6 bases from J; bases unmatched to any gene: 2. CDR3 coding DNA: TGTGCCAGCAGCTCCGGACAGGGTAATTCACCCCTCCACTTT. Its protein is CASSSGQGNSPLHF.

The count of this clone is one. V is TRBV28 and J is TRBJ2-5, with a possible D match to TRBD1 (5 bases). Trimming left V 7 bases short and J 1 base short, with 13 bases between. CDR1 and CDR2 (germline): MDHEN, SYDVKM. This CDR3 spans 14 amino acids. The CDR3 nucleotides are TGTGCCAGCAAGAATCAGGGATTCCAAGAGACCCAGTACTTC. Translated, it gives CASKNQGFQETQYF. Using reference TRBV28 and TRBJ2-5 for the parts outside the CDR3, the full variable domain is DVKVTQSSRYLVKRTGEKVFLECVQDMDHENMFWYRQDPGLGLRLIYFSYDVKMKEKGDIPEGYSVSREKKERFSLILESASTNQTSMYLCASKNQGFQETQYFGPGTRLLVL.

The chain combines TRBV5-4 with TRBJ2-5, with D unclear. CDR1 and CDR2 from the germline V gene are SGHNT and YYREEE (reference sequence). Deletions cut 2 bases from V and 1 base from J, with 6 bases between. The CDR3 length is 13 residues. The CDR3 DNA sequence: TGTGCCAGCAGCTTAGAGCCCCAAGAGACCCAGTACTTC. Its translation is CASSLEPQETQYF.

Note on this clone: The same CDR3 is also encoded by other DNA sequences in this sample. This chain joins TRBV5-1 and TRBJ1-1; D uncertain. Germline V CDR1 and CDR2: SGHRS, YFSETQ. The CDR3 runs to 11 residues. The V end was cut by 0 bases, the J end by 8 bases, with 5 bases between. CDR3 nucleotide sequence: TGCGCCAGCAGCTTGGGGCAGGAAGCTTTCTTT. Encoded protein: CASSLGQEAFF.

The chain carries TRBV5-1 and TRBJ1-1, with D possibly TRBD1 on 5 matching bases. This CDR3 is 14 amino acids long. V lost 4 bases and J lost 3, with 13 bases in between. The V gene's germline CDR1 is SGHRS and CDR2 YFSETQ. In nucleotides, the CDR3 is TGCGCCAGCAGCGCCACGCGGGACTACACTGAAGCTTTCTTT. This codes for CASSATRDYTEAFF. The full variable domain, rest sourced from reference TRBV5-1 and TRBJ1-1, is KAGVTQTPRYLIKTRGQQVTLSCSPISGHRSVSWYQQTPGQGLQFLFEYFSETQRNKGNFPGRFSGRQFSNSRSEMNVSTLELGDSALYLCASSATRDYTEAFFGQGTRLTVV.

V is TRBV11-2 and J is TRBJ2-1; 11 bases are a match to TRBD2. The trim removed 5 bases at V and 6 bases at J, leaving 3 bases unmatched. Germline V gives CDR1 SGHAT, CDR2 FQNNGV. This CDR3 is 14 amino acids long. CDR3 coding DNA: TGTGCCAGCAGCCTGGGACTAGCGGCCAATGAGCAGTTCTTC. Translation gives CASSLGLAANEQFF.

The chain links TRBV30 to TRBJ2-2; weak D call: TRBD1 (6 bases). The CDR3 length is 14 residues. With 2 bases removed from V and 2 bases from J, the gap between germline ends came to 9 bases. Germline CDR1 GTSNPN, CDR2 SVGIG (reference sequence). This CDR3 reads CAWSTGQNTGELFF. CDR3 DNA: TGTGCCTGGAGTACGGGACAAAACACCGGGGAGCTGTTTTTT. The complete variable domain, with remaining parts taken from reference TRBV30 and TRBJ2-2, reads SQTIHQWPATLVQPVGSPLSLECTVEGTSNPNLYWYRQAAGRGLQLLFYSVGIGQISSEVPQNLSASRPQDRQFILSSKKLLLSDSGFYLCAWSTGQNTGELFFGEGSRLTVL.

This sequence joins TRBV5-1 and TRBJ2-3; the match to TRBD2 covers 8 bases. V lost 0 bases to trimming and J lost 6 bases; unmatched junction nucleotides: 15. Looked up from germline, CDR1 is SGHRS and CDR2 is YFSETQ. The length of the CDR3 is 18 residues. CDR3 residues: CASSLAGQRGMTTDTQYF. The DNA of the CDR3 is TGCGCCAGCAGCTTGGCGGGCCAGCGGGGGATGACAACGGATACGCAGTATTTT. The full variable domain, in which reference TRBV5-1 and TRBJ2-3 provide the parts outside the CDR3, is KAGVTQTPRYLIKTRGQQVTLSCSPISGHRSVSWYQQTPGQGLQFLFEYFSETQRNKGNFPGRFSGRQFSNSRSEMNVSTLELGDSALYLCASSLAGQRGMTTDTQYFGPGTRLTVL.

This CDR3 reads CASSETGGGSGELFF. DNA for the CDR3: TGTGCCAGCAGTGAGACAGGGGGTGGATCCGGGGAGCTGTTTTTT. This sequence joins TRBV5-4 and TRBJ2-2, with TRBD1 matching 9 bases. The CDR3 contains 15 residues. Trimming at V came to 5 bases and at J to 6 bases, leaving 8 bases not matched to a gene. The germline CDR1 and CDR2 sequences are SGHNT and YYREEE (reference sequence).

CDR3 in amino acids: CASSPAGKQPQHF. The CDR3 nucleotides are TGTGCCAGCAGTCCAGCAGGGAAACAGCCCCAGCATTTT. The chain is built from TRBV27 and TRBJ1-5, with a possible D match to TRBD1 (5 bases). V was clipped by 5 bases and J by 7 bases, with 12 bases between them. This CDR3 spans 13 amino acids. CDR1 and CDR2 from the germline V gene are MNHEY and SMNVEV (reference sequence).

Comment on this clone: The junction departs from germline at one end; a sequencing error may be responsible. The sample has other DNA sequences that encode this CDR3 too. V gene TRBV6-1 combines with J gene TRBJ1-4, with TRBD1 matching 9 bases. The CDR3 has 15 residues. Looked up from germline, CDR1 is MNHNS and CDR2 is SASEGT. The CDR3 here is CASSGTGLQNEKLFF. The CDR3 coding sequence is TGCGCCAGCAGCGGGACAGGGTTACAGAATGAAAAACTGTTTTTT.

This clone was seen just once. This chain uses TRBV11-2 with TRBJ2-7, with 12 bases identical to TRBD2. The CDR3 extends over 17 amino acids. Germline CDR1 SGHAT, CDR2 FQNNGV. With V trimmed by 5 bases and J by 0 bases, 8 bases remained unmatched. For the CDR3, the DNA is TGTGCCAGCAGCCCTACTAGCGGGGGGTCCAGCTCCTACGAGCAGTACTTC. Translation: CASSPTSGGSSSYEQYF.

The chain employs TRBV5-6 and TRBJ2-1; 8 positions agree with TRBD2. This CDR3 region has 14 residues. V lost 4 bases to trimming and J lost 7 bases; unmatched junction nucleotides: 7. Germline CDR1 SGHDT, CDR2 YYEEEE. The CDR3 loop is CASSQLSGINEQFF. The DNA for the CDR3 is TGTGCCAGCAGCCAACTTAGCGGGATAAATGAGCAGTTCTTC.

About this clone itself: The sample holds other DNA sequences that translate to the same CDR3. This chain uses TRBV18 with TRBJ2-3, with TRBD1 matching 7 bases. Trimming took 3 bases from V and 2 from J; bases not matched to a gene: 5. The germline gives CDR1 KGHSH, CDR2 LQKENI. The CDR3 is 15 amino acids. The CDR3 reads CASSPTGAVTDTQYF. In nucleotides, the CDR3 is TGTGCCAGCTCACCCACAGGGGCCGTCACAGATACGCAGTATTTT.

The rearrangement links TRBV4-2 to TRBJ2-1; possible D gene TRBD2, 5 bases. Germline CDR1 LGHNA, CDR2 YNFKEQ. Trimming removed 8 bases from V and 15 bases from J, with 20 bases in between. The CDR3 spans 12 residues. The CDR3 bases are TGTGCCAGCCGGGGAGAAGGGTGGGCATGGTTCTTC. This codes for CASRGEGWAWFF.

V is TRBV15 and J is TRBJ1-4, with 7 bases aligning to TRBD1. Germline V lookup: CDR1 LNHNV, CDR2 YYDKDF (reference sequence). V was clipped by 3 bases and J by 8 bases; unmatched bases: 3. The CDR3 is made up of 13 amino acids. The CDR3 sequence is CATSSGTEEKLFF. The CDR3 coding sequence is TGTGCCACCAGCAGCGGGACAGAAGAAAAACTGTTTTTT.

The chain joins TRBV19 to TRBJ2-7; the match to TRBD2 covers 10 bases. V lost 9 bases and J lost 2; bases outside the gene matches: 4. In germline, CDR1 is LNHDA, CDR2 SQIVND (reference sequence). The CDR3 contains 13 residues. CDR3 sequence: CASRSGGAYEQYF. The DNA of the CDR3 is TGTGCCAGCCGAAGCGGGGGGGCCTACGAGCAGTACTTC.

This chain connects TRBV16 to TRBJ1-1; maybe TRBD1 (6 bases). Trimming left V 2 bases short and J 4 bases short, with 14 bases between. This CDR3 comprises 15 residues. Looked up from germline, CDR1 is KGHSY and CDR2 is FQNENV. In DNA form, the CDR3 reads TGTGCCAGCAGCCAAGGGGAAGCAGGGGCCACTGAAGCTTTCTTT. Its protein is CASSQGEAGATEAFF.

This sequence joins TRBV28 and TRBJ2-7; TRBD1 matches at 8 bases. CDR1 and CDR2 from the germline V gene are MDHEN and SYDVKM. V shed 6 bases, J shed 3 bases, and the junction held 4 bases outside the gene matches. The CDR3 extends over 13 amino acids. CDR3 loop: CASSPGTGYEQYF. DNA of the CDR3: TGTGCCAGCAGCCCCGGGACAGGCTACGAGCAGTACTTC.

This rearrangement joins TRBV11-2 to TRBJ1-1; a possible D gene is TRBD1 (6 bases). The V end lost 5 bases, the J end lost 3 bases, and 13 bases lay between the germline ends. The CDR3 is made up of 14 amino acids. Germline assignment: CDR1 SGHAT and CDR2 FQNNGV. Here the CDR3 reads CASSEVQGHTEAFF. The DNA of the CDR3 is TGTGCCAGCAGCGAAGTACAGGGTCACACTGAAGCTTTCTTT.

V is TRBV7-2 and J is TRBJ2-3, with 8 bases lining up with TRBD2. Germline CDR1 SGHTA, CDR2 FQGNSA. V gave up 7 bases and J gave up 4 bases; unmatched junction bases: 10. The CDR3 spans 15 residues. CDR3 residues: CASTLRAGGPDTQYF. The CDR3 nucleotides are TGTGCCAGCACCCTACGCGCGGGAGGCCCAGATACGCAGTATTTT.

The chain recombines TRBV5-6 with TRBJ2-3, with 12 positions matching TRBD2. Germline V lookup: CDR1 SGHDT, CDR2 YYEEEE. CDR3 length: 16 residues. V trimming: 0 bases; J trimming: 1 base; junction bases outside the gene matches: 0. CDR3 bases: TGTGCCAGCAGCTTGGGACTAGCGGGGGGCACAGATACGCAGTATTTT. Residues: CASSLGLAGGTDTQYF.

This chain links TRBV5-1 with TRBJ2-5, with TRBD2 as a possible D gene (6 bases). The germline V gene encodes CDR1 SGHRS and CDR2 YFSETQ. V lost 0 bases, J lost 0 bases, and 12 bases lay in between. The CDR3 is made up of 16 amino acids. The CDR3 loop is CASSLVIAANQETQYF. CDR3 DNA: TGCGCCAGCAGCTTGGTAATAGCGGCCAACCAAGAGACCCAGTACTTC. Together with reference TRBV5-1 and TRBJ2-5, the CDR3 gives the full variable domain: KAGVTQTPRYLIKTRGQQVTLSCSPISGHRSVSWYQQTPGQGLQFLFEYFSETQRNKGNFPGRFSGRQFSNSRSEMNVSTLELGDSALYLCASSLVIAANQETQYFGPGTRLLVL.